This entry features one TCR beta chain sequence. Antigen unknown. This specimen comes from a study of OX40 agonist ivuxolimab in advanced cancers. General observations from the study: In general, CD8+ T cells held more expanded clones than CD4+ did, on average.

The ends lost 6 bases at V and 1 base at J; junction bases unmatched: 8. The germline V gene has CDR1 SNHLY and CDR2 FYNNEI. This CDR3 spans 15 amino acids. Baseline, cycle 4 day 1, and cycle 7 day 1 were the blood sampling points. TCRdb's copy holds only in-frame clones and misses some; the assay was immunoSEQ multiplex PCR. The top ten clones hold roughly 0.56% of a sample with roughly 77,000 clones, 92% of them seen once. The receptor's source is an adult with an advanced solid tumor such as melanoma, head and neck, liver or kidney cancer. The material was CD4+ or CD8+ T cells sorted from blood, obtained in a trial of the OX40 agonist ivuxolimab. The chain employs TRBV2 and TRBJ2-5; 7 nucleotides line up with TRBD1. DNA for the CDR3: TGTGCCAGCAGGGCGATATACAGGGGCCAAGAGACCCAGTACTTC. Its translation is CASRAIYRGQETQYF.